The sequence of this T cell receptor (beta chain) was determined in a study of shared clonotypes between healthy human individuals. Overall study context: Donors had three CD4 naive, three CD4 memory, two CD8 naive and one CD8 memory plate apiece.

In regard to this clone: The antigen remains unidentified.

This CDR3 spans 17 amino acids. Per the germline V gene, CDR1 is SNHLY and CDR2 is FYNNEI. Trimming removed 10 bases at V and 2 bases at J, with 26 bases between. Findings and caveats of the study: Estimated richness was generally greater in naive than memory subsets.

CD8 cells regarded as naive lacked CD45RO, were positively chosen for CCR7, and omitted terminally differentiated effector memory CD45RA+ cells. Repertoires were generated with immunoSEQ multiplex PCR, while TCRdb's copy carries only in-frame clones and drops some. This sample has roughly 1,800,000 clones, with about 95% found just once. The sample taken for sequencing was naive CD8+ T cells sorted from blood. The chain employs TRBV2 and TRBJ1-2, with a possible D match to TRBD1 (6 bases). This receptor was obtained from a man aged 18-30 years in good health. The DNA of the CDR3 is TGTGCCACCCGACTAGAGAGACAGGCAGCAGCGAACTATGGCTACACCTTC. Protein product: CATRLERQAAANYGYTF.